This T cell receptor (beta chain) was recorded in a study of CD4 T cells in relation to SARS-CoV-2 and coronaviruses. As to this clone: Its antigen is undetermined.

The unexposed donors gave CD4+ T cells in about 2011-2018, prior to COVID-19. After nine to ten days of culture, CD4+ T cells were isolated. This CDR3 has 15 residues. In germline, CDR1 is SGHRS, CDR2 YFSETQ. J lost 6 bases, V lost 0 bases, and 6 bases had no gene match. Sequencing used immunoSEQ multiplex PCR; TCRdb keeps in-frame clones, though not all of them. The profile covers around 20,000 clones, with about 70% appearing a single time and around 17% taken by the ten largest. The specimen sequenced was CD4+ T cells from PBMCs, cultured in vitro. The J gene is TRBJ2-4, the V gene TRBV5-1; 7 bases map to TRBD1. The origin of this receptor is a human donor in good health. CDR3 DNA: TGCGCCAGCAGCTTGGATGAGGGGGCGGGAAACATTCAGTACTTC. Protein: CASSLDEGAGNIQYF.